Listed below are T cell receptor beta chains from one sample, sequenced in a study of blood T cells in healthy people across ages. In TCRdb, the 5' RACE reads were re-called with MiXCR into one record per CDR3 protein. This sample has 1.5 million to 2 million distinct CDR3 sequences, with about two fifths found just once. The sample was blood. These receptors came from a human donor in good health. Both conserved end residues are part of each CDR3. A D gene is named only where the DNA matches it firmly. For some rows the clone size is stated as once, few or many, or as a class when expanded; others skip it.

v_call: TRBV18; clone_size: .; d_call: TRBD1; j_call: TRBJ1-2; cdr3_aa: CASSPGTEGGYTF; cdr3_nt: TGTGCCAGCTCGCCCGGGACAGAGGGAGGCTACACCTTC
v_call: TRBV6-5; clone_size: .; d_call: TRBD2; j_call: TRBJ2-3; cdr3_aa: CASSYSGLAGGRSTDTQYF; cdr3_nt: TGTGCCAGCAGTTACTCGGGACTAGCGGGGGGCCGAAGCACAGATACGCAGTATTTT
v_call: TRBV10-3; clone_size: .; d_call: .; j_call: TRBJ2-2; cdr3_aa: CACRGNTGELFF; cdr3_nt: TGTGCCTGCCGGGGGAACACCGGGGAGCTGTTTTTT
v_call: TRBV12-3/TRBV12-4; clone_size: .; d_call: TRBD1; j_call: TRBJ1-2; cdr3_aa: CASSSGTVANYGYTF; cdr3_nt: TGTGCCAGCAGTTCCGGGACAGTAGCTAACTATGGCTACACCTTC
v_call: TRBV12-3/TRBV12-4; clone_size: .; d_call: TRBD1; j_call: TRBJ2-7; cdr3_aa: CASSMSPGQGAEEQYF; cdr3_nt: TGTGCCAGCAGTATGTCCCCGGGACAGGGGGCCGAAGAGCAGTACTTC
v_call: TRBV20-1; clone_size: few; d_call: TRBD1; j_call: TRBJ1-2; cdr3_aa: CSALGDRGHYGYTF; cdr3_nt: TGCAGTGCTCTCGGGGACAGGGGTCACTATGGCTACACCTTC
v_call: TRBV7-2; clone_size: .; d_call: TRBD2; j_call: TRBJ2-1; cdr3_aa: CASSQTSGGVSYNEQFF; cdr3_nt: TGTGCCAGCAGCCAGACTAGCGGGGGGGTTTCCTACAATGAGCAGTTCTTC
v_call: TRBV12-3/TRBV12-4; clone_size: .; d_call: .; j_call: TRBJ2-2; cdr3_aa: CASSPTGSLIGGELFF; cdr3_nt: TGTGCCAGCAGTCCTACAGGGAGCCTCATCGGCGGGGAGCTGTTTTTT
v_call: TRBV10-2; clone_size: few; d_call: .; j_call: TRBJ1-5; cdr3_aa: CASSESVGQPQHF; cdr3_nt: TGCGCCAGCAGTGAGTCGGTGGGTCAGCCCCAGCATTTT
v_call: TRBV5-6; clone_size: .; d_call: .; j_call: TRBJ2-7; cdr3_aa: CASSFTYGSYEQYF; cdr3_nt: TGTGCCAGCAGCTTCACATACGGGAGTTACGAGCAGTACTTC
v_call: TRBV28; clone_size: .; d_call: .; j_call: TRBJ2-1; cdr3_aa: CASQALRDNEQFF; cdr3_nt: TGTGCCAGCCAGGCCTTGCGCGACAATGAGCAGTTCTTC
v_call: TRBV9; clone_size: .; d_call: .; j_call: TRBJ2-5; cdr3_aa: CASSGTPGMSQQYF; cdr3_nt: TGTGCCAGCAGCGGTACACCGGGGATGAGCCAGCAGTACTTC
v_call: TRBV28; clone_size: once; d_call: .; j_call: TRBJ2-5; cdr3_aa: CAGSSSLGETQYF; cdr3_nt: TGTGCCGGCAGTTCCTCATTGGGGGAGACCCAGTACTTC
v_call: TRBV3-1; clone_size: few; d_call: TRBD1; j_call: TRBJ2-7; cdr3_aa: CASSQRQGDYEQYF; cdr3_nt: TGCGCCAGCAGCCAAAGACAGGGAGACTACGAGCAGTACTTC
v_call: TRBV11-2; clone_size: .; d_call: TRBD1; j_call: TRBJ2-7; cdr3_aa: CASSQYPFRDRIYEQYF; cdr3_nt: TGTGCCAGCAGCCAATACCCTTTCCGGGACAGAATCTACGAGCAGTACTTC
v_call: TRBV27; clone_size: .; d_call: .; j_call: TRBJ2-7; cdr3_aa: CASSLSLAEPYEQYF; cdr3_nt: TGTGCCAGCAGCTTATCTCTAGCTGAGCCTTACGAGCAGTACTTC
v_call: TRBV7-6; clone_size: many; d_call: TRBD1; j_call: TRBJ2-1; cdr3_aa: CASSSGTVDEQFF; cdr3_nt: TGTGCCAGCAGCTCCGGGACAGTCGATGAGCAGTTCTTC
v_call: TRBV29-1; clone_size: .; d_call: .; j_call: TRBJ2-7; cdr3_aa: CSVEKPGVFEQYF; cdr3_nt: TGCAGCGTTGAAAAACCGGGAGTCTTCGAGCAGTACTTC
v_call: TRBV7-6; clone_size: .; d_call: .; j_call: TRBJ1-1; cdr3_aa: CASSLEAASNTEAFF; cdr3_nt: TGTGCCAGCAGCTTAGAGGCAGCTAGTAACACTGAAGCTTTCTTT
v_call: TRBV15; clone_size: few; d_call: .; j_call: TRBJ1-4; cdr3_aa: CATSRDRAGGEKLFF; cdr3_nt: TGTGCCACCAGCAGAGATAGGGCGGGAGGTGAAAAACTGTTTTTT